These T cell receptor beta chains were read from a single sample in a study of blood T cell repertoires in COVID-19. The method was immunoSEQ multiplex PCR; TCRdb's version includes in-frame clones alone and lacks a portion of them. The sample lists 90,000 to 110,000 clones, around 86% seen once, with around 4.1% in the top ten. The sample comprised peripheral blood. These receptors all stem from a man aged 45-60 years with acute or convalescent COVID-19. Both conserved end residues are trimmed from each CDR3.

J gene,V gene,CDR3 length,CDR3 protein
TRBJ1-2,TRBV3-1/TRBV3-2,13,ASSQEGRAWYGYT
TRBJ1-2,TRBV21-1,13,ASSNRGPAGYGYT
TRBJ1-5,TRBV28,16,ASSLNPSGQGARQPQH
TRBJ2-5,TRBV2,12,ASGDRDLKETQY
TRBJ1-6,TRBV6-5,13,ASSYLTGRHSPLH
TRBJ1-1,TRBV3-1/TRBV3-2,12,ASSLQGSITEAF
TRBJ2-2,TRBV28,13,ASRGWGENTGELF
TRBJ1-3,TRBV25-1,14,ASSPGTGESGNTIY
TRBJ1-1,TRBV9,12,ASNPGTSNTEAF
TRBJ2-7,TRBV5-1,12,ASSLAWQGGEQY
TRBJ2-5,TRBV20-1,12,SASRGDPRETQY
TRBJ2-3,TRBV11-2,16,ASSAGAGLAGDTDTQY
TRBJ1-5,TRBV2,13,ASSVDRGSNQPQH
TRBJ1-2,TRBV19,14,ASRYPLEVTNYGYT
TRBJ1-6,TRBV27,15,ASSLGQLSSYNSPLH
TRBJ2-7,TRBV4-1,13,ASSQDSTAGYEQY
TRBJ1-2,TRBV5-1,13,ASSSQGGQNYGYT
TRBJ2-1,TRBV27,12,ASSLAGTYNEQF
TRBJ1-2,TRBV3-1/TRBV3-2,11,ASRQRGYYGYT
TRBJ2-7,TRBV25-1,13,ASSASQGRAYEQY
TRBJ2-1,TRBV27,13,ASSLWQGPYNEQF
TRBJ1-2,TRBV21-1,11,ASITGGNYGYT
TRBJ1-5,TRBV10-3,12,ASGEGASNQPQH
TRBJ2-5,TRBV6-5,13,ASSYGLGGDETQY
TRBJ2-5,TRBV13,15,ASSPKDRGFPQETQY
TRBJ1-5,TRBV7-9,12,ASSLVNSNQPQH
TRBJ2-1,TRBV3-1/TRBV3-2,13,ASSQHGGDYNEQF
TRBJ2-7,TRBV28,14,ASSLTNRDRAYEQY
TRBJ2-3,TRBV24-1,13,ATSDPSGYGDTQY
TRBJ2-1,TRBV10-3,20,AISEPPPGWPGTGDLRNEQF
TRBJ1-2,TRBV6-5,14,ASSSFRDRGRWGYT
TRBJ2-3,TRBV24-1,13,ATSRGTGVSDTQY
TRBJ2-1,TRBV11-2,16,ASSTGWRGALLGNEQF